What follows are 7 T cell receptor beta chains derived from one specimen sequenced in a study of identical twins. TCRdb re-derived calls from the 5' RACE reads in MiXCR, one entry per CDR3 protein. The profile shows roughly 630,000 distinct CDR3 sequences, roughly 6.6% of them singletons. In addition, the sample was reused for a study of yellow fever vaccine responses in identical twins.

Sequencing was performed on PBMCs. These receptors originate from a young woman in good health.

V and J are TRBV5-1 and TRBJ2-1, with D maybe TRBD2 (5 bases). Germline-derived CDR1 and CDR2 are SGHRS and YFSETQ. Trimming shortened V by 1 base and J by 7 bases, and 21 bases separated the two germline ends. The CDR3 totals 17 residues. CDR3 region: CASSLPAEGAVWNEQFF. In DNA, the CDR3 is TGCGCCAGCAGCTTGCCCGCCGAGGGCGCGGTATGGAATGAGCAGTTCTTC.

This clonotype has just a few counts. This chain uses TRBV28 with TRBJ2-1; 13 bases agree with TRBD2. V shed 5 bases and J 5 bases; nucleotides not matched to a gene: 6. Germline V gene sequence: CDR1 MDHEN, CDR2 SYDVKM. This CDR3 spans 16 amino acids. Written as DNA, the CDR3 is TGTGCCAGCAGTGTATCAGGACTAGCGGGGGACAATGAGCAGTTCTTC. As protein: CASSVSGLAGDNEQFF. The whole variable domain, remainder taken from reference TRBV28 and TRBJ2-1, is DVKVTQSSRYLVKRTGEKVFLECVQDMDHENMFWYRQDPGLGLRLIYFSYDVKMKEKGDIPEGYSVSREKKERFSLILESASTNQTSMYLCASSVSGLAGDNEQFFGPGTRLTVL.

This clonotype was counted ten times or more. The chain couples TRBV12-3 or TRBV12-4 to TRBJ1-2; tentatively, D is TRBD1 (6 bases). V lost 7 bases and J lost 7, with 19 bases in between. This CDR3 has 14 amino acids. CDR3 loop: CASTPGARSGGYTF. CDR3 coding DNA: TGTGCCAGCACCCCGGGGGCGAGATCAGGTGGCTACACCTTC.

This clonotype showed up just a few times. This sequence joins TRBV20-1 and TRBJ2-5, with 7 nucleotides matching TRBD2. From germline, CDR1 is DFQATT and CDR2 SNEGSKA (reference sequence). The J segment lost 5 bases and the V segment lost 4 bases, leaving 13 bases of the junction unmatched. The CDR3 consists of 15 residues. CDR3 loop: CSANFWGGEAETQYF. CDR3 sequence (DNA): TGCAGTGCTAATTTTTGGGGGGGGGAGGCGGAGACCCAGTACTTC.

This clonotype was seen a handful of times. The V gene is TRBV18, the J gene TRBJ1-2, with D tentatively TRBD1 (6 bases). V was clipped by 4 bases and J by 6 bases, with 15 bases between them. Germline V lookup: CDR1 KGHSH, CDR2 LQKENI. The CDR3 covers 14 residues. The CDR3 sequence: CASSLPTGPDGYTF. The CDR3 nucleotides are TGTGCCAGCTCACTACCGACAGGCCCTGATGGCTACACCTTC.

The chain joins TRBV6-1 to TRBJ2-1; perhaps D is TRBD1 or TRBD2 (7 bases each). CDR1 and CDR2 (germline): MNHNS, SASEGT. There are 16 residues in the CDR3. V gave up 7 bases and J gave up 0 bases, with 16 bases separating them. CDR3 in DNA: TGTGCCAGCACCAGGGGGGGATGGGACTCCTACAATGAGCAGTTCTTC. It codes for CASTRGGWDSYNEQFF.

The sample holds many counts of this clonotype. V usage is TRBV25-1 and J usage is TRBJ1-1; possible D gene TRBD1, 5 bases. V shed 5 bases and J shed 1 base, with 8 bases lying between them. The V gene's germline CDR1 is MGHDK and CDR2 SYGVNS. CDR3 size: 13 residues. The CDR3 DNA reads as TGTGCCAGCAGTTTCGGGGCGAACACTGAAGCTTTCTTT. Protein sequence: CASSFGANTEAFF.